The T cell receptor beta chain described here comes from a study of T cell changes during pregnancy in multiple sclerosis (dated by TCRdb to about 2019). About the investigation overall: Changes in the T cell repertoire over the course of pregnancy were examined in this study in women with multiple sclerosis.

V lost 3 bases and J lost 4 bases; the stretch between them is 12 bases long. Including cysteine and phenylalanine, the CDR3 has 14 amino acids. Of all the DNA, just the CDR3 is kept, 42 bases in frame from base 1. Taken from the germline V gene, the CDR1 and CDR2 loops are SGHAT and FQNNGV. In regard to this clone: This clone's antigen is unknown. The input lacks base qualities; no much larger clone sits a single base away.

The library was generated by the immunoSEQ multiplex PCR assay. Not all clones reach the TCRdb copy of this immuneACCESS table, which keeps in-frame sequences only. Checked studies attribute under half of the gap to unresolved V genes and leave the rest unexplained. The sample table shows tens of thousands of clones, and roughly 94% are seen once. Of the sample, about 0.5% is held by the ten largest clones. In this chain, TRBV11-2 is recombined with TRBJ1-1; a tentative D match to TRBD1 spans 6 bases. The sequence was collected from a female donor with multiple sclerosis, enrolled in a pregnancy study. The sequencing used peripheral blood, collected in the third trimester of pregnancy. CDR3 region: CASSFLLTGTEAFF. The nucleotide sequence is given as TGTGCCAGCAGCTTCCTGCTGACAGGCACTGAAGCTTTCTTT.